A single sample is the source of the 14 T cell receptor beta chains below, sequenced in a study of blood T cell repertoires in COVID-19. Using immunoSEQ multiplex PCR, the repertoire was profiled, and TCRdb retains in-frame clones only, with some absent. The repertoire holds roughly 280,000 clones, around 93% seen once, with roughly 2.8% in the top ten. Sequenced sample: PBMCs or T cells enriched from blood (not recorded which). These receptors were obtained from a man in his forties or fifties who had been exposed to COVID-19.

The gene calls are TRBV11-2 and TRBJ2-1, with 9 bases aligning to TRBD1. This CDR3 has 15 residues. Trimming cost V 7 bases and J 5 bases; bases outside gene matches: 9. The germline CDR1 and CDR2 sequences are SGHAT and FQNNGV. The DNA of the CDR3 is TGTGCCAGCATCAATACAGGGGGCGAAGACAATGAGCAGTTCTTC. Translating it yields CASINTGGEDNEQFF.

This chain links TRBV9 with TRBJ1-4, with 11 bases that match TRBD1. The CDR3 length is 17 residues. Trimming at V came to 4 bases and at J to 1 base, leaving 6 bases not matched to a gene. Germline assignment: CDR1 SGDLS and CDR2 YYNGEE. CDR3 in amino acids: CASSPGGQGETNEKLFF. In DNA form, the CDR3 reads TGTGCCAGCAGCCCTGGGGGACAGGGGGAAACTAATGAAAAACTGTTTTTT.

The chain has TRBV10-3 and TRBJ2-7; TRBD2 is a possible D gene (5 bases). Trimming cost V 5 bases and J 3 bases, with 23 bases left between them. Germline V lookup: CDR1 ENHRY, CDR2 SYGVKD. CDR3 size: 17 residues. Written as DNA, the CDR3 is TGTGCCATCAGTCCCGAAGAGTCCCTAGCCTCTAGCTACGAGCAGTACTTC. Residues: CAISPEESLASSYEQYF.

The CDR3 DNA reads TGTGCCAGCAGCAGCACAGGGGGCCGTTCACCCCTCCACTTT. It yields the protein CASSSTGGRSPLHF. The chain carries TRBV13 and TRBJ1-6; 9 bases are shared with TRBD1. The V and J ends lost 5 bases and 9 bases, in that order; junction bases with no gene match: 5. This CDR3 is 14 amino acids long. Germline V gives CDR1 PRHDT, CDR2 FYEKMQ (reference sequence).

The V and J genes are TRBV5-4 and TRBJ2-7; possibly TRBD2 for D (5 bases). V shed 4 bases and J shed 5 bases, with 13 bases lying between them. This CDR3 has 13 residues. Germline assignment: CDR1 SGHNT and CDR2 YYREEE (reference sequence). CDR3 nucleotides: TGTGCCAGCAGCCGGGGAGTAAGCGACGAGCAGTACTTC. It encodes CASSRGVSDEQYF. Combining the CDR3 with reference TRBV5-4 and TRBJ2-7 gives the whole variable domain ETGVTQSPTHLIKTRGQQVTLRCSSQSGHNTVSWYQQALGQGPQFIFQYYREEENGRGNFPPRFSGLQFPNYSSELNVNALELDDSALYLCASSRGVSDEQYFGPGTRLTVT.

V is TRBV9 and J is TRBJ2-4, with D tentatively TRBD2 (5 bases). V was cut by 0 bases and J by 6 bases, with 7 bases left in between. Germline CDR1 and CDR2: SGDLS and YYNGEE. This CDR3 has 13 residues. DNA of the CDR3: TGTGCCAGCAGCGTAGCCGGAGGAAACATTCAGTACTTC. It yields the protein CASSVAGGNIQYF.

V gene TRBV11-2 combines with J gene TRBJ2-1; 10 bases align to TRBD2. The CDR3 is 16 residues long. Trimming removed 4 bases from V and 4 bases from J; junction bases left unmatched: 7. Germline CDR1 is SGHAT and CDR2 is FQNNGV. The CDR3 is CASSSLAGGLYNEQFF. In DNA, the CDR3 is TGTGCCAGCAGCTCTTTAGCGGGAGGTCTTTACAATGAGCAGTTCTTC.

This chain links TRBV19 with TRBJ2-7; perhaps TRBD2 as D (5 bases). The CDR3 loop spans 13 amino acids. Per germline, CDR1 LNHDA and CDR2 SQIVND (reference sequence). The ends were cut back, 1 base at V and 2 bases at J, with 6 bases in the middle. CDR3 DNA: TGTGCCAGTAGTATAGGGCGGGCCTACGAGCAGTACTTC. Translating gives CASSIGRAYEQYF.

CDR3 loop: CASKLFQGDTEAFF. The CDR3 nucleotides are TGTGCCAGCAAACTATTCCAGGGGGACACTGAAGCTTTCTTT. This sequence joins TRBV6-6 and TRBJ1-1; 7 nucleotides line up with TRBD1. The CDR3 is made up of 14 amino acids. Germline CDR1 reads MNHNY; CDR2 reads SVGAGI (reference sequence). Losses at the gene ends were 7 bases for V and 3 bases for J; bases not matched to a gene: 8.

This chain uses TRBV5-6 with TRBJ2-6, with 7 bases fitting TRBD1. The CDR3 runs to 16 residues. Germline lookup yields CDR1 SGHDT and CDR2 YYEEEE. Germline trimming cut 5 bases from V and 1 base from J; bases unmatched to any gene: 6. The DNA for the CDR3 is TGTGCCAGCAGGCCACAGGGGCATTCTGGGGCCAACGTCCTGACTTTC. It is translated as CASRPQGHSGANVLTF.

J is TRBJ1-3 and V is TRBV30; no clear D gene. With 1 base removed from V and 7 bases from J, the gap between germline ends came to 17 bases. From germline, CDR1 is GTSNPN and CDR2 SVGIG (reference sequence). The CDR3 has 15 amino acids. In nucleotides, the CDR3 is TGTGCCTGGAGTGAACCGCGGGCCCTTTGGAACACCATATATTTT. It codes for CAWSEPRALWNTIYF.

V usage is TRBV11-2 and J usage is TRBJ2-7, with a weak D call TRBD2 (5 bases). Germline V CDR1 and CDR2: SGHAT, FQNNGV. With 10 bases removed from V and 4 bases from J, the gap between germline ends came to 26 bases. The CDR3 consists of 16 residues. The chain's CDR3 is CAITPGVRKGGYEQYF. The DNA of the CDR3 is TGTGCCATCACTCCCGGGGTGAGGAAGGGTGGTTACGAGCAGTACTTC.

The rearrangement joins TRBV7-9 to TRBJ2-1; 9 bases map to TRBD1. The V segment lost 6 bases and the J segment 7 bases; nucleotides outside the gene matches: 13. The CDR3 sequence is 16 residues long. Per germline, CDR1 SEHNR and CDR2 FQNEAQ (reference sequence). CDR3 sequence (DNA): TGTGCCAGCAGACCTGACGGGACAGGGAGGTTGAATGAGCAGTTCTTC. Protein: CASRPDGTGRLNEQFF.

The chain links TRBV7-9 to TRBJ1-4, with D possibly matching TRBD1 (5 bases). The ends were cut back, 5 bases at V and 0 bases at J, with 13 bases in the middle. The germline gives CDR1 SEHNR, CDR2 FQNEAQ (reference sequence). CDR3 size: 16 residues. CDR3 sequence: CASSKSQAATNEKLFF. The CDR3 nucleotides read TGTGCCAGCAGCAAGTCACAGGCTGCAACTAATGAAAAACTGTTTTTT.